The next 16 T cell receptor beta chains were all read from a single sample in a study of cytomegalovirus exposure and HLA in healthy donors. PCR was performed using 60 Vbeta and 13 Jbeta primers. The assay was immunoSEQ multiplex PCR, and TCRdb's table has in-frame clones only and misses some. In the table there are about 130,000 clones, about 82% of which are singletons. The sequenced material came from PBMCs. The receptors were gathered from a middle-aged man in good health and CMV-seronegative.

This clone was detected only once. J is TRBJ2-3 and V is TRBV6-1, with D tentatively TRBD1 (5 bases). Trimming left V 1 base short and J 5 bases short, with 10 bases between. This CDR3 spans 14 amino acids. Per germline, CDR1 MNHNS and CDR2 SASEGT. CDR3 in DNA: TGTGCCAGCAGTGAAGGTCCTAGGGGAGATACGCAGTATTTT. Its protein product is CASSEGPRGDTQYF.

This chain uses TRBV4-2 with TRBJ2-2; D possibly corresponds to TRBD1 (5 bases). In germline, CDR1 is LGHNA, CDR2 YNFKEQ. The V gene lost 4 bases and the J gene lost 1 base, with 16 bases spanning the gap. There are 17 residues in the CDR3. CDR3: CASSPRVGRENTGELFF. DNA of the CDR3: TGTGCCAGCAGCCCCCGTGTGGGCAGGGAGAACACCGGGGAGCTGTTTTTT.

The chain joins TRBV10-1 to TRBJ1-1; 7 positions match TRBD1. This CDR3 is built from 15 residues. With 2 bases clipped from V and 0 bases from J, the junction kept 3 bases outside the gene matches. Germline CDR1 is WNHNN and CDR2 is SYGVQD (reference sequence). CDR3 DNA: TGCGCCAGCAGTGAGACAGGGGATTTGAACACTGAAGCTTTCTTT. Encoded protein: CASSETGDLNTEAFF.

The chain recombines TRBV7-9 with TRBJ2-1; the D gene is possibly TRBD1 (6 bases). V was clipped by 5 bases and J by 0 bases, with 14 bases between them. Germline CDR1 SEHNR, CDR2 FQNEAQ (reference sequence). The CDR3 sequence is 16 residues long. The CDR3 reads CASSIYRVDSYNEQFF. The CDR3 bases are TGTGCCAGCAGCATCTACAGGGTTGACTCCTACAATGAGCAGTTCTTC.

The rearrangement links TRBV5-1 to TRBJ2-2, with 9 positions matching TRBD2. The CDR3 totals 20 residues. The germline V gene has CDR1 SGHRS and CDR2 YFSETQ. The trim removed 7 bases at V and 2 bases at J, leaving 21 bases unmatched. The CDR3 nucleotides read TGCGCCAGCCCTGGGGAGAGCGGGGGGCCCAAACGACTTAACACCGGGGAGCTGTTTTTT. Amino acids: CASPGESGGPKRLNTGELFF.

The CDR3 region has the DNA TGTGCCAGCAGCCATCGGGACAGGGCCTCCTACGAGCAGTACGTC. Translation: CASSHRDRASYEQYV. This sequence joins TRBV7-4 and TRBJ2-7; 9 positions agree with TRBD1. The CDR3 runs 15 residues. Germline V gene lookup returns CDR1 SGHVT and CDR2 SQSDAQ. J was trimmed by 0 bases and V by 5 bases; bases with no gene match: 5.

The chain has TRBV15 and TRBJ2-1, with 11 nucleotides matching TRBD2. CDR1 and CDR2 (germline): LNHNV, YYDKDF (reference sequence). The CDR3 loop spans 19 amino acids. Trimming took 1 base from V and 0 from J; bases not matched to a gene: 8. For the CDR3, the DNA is TGTGCCACCAGCAGAGTTAGGCTAGCGGGGGGCTTCTCCTACAATGAGCAGTTCTTC. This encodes CATSRVRLAGGFSYNEQFF.

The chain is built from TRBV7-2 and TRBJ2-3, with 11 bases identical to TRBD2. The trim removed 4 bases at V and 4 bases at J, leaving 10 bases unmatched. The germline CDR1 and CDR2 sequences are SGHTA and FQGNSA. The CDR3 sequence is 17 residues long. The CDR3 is CASSSGGLAGGADTQYF. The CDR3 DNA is TGTGCCAGCAGCTCCGGCGGGCTAGCGGGGGGCGCAGATACGCAGTATTTT.

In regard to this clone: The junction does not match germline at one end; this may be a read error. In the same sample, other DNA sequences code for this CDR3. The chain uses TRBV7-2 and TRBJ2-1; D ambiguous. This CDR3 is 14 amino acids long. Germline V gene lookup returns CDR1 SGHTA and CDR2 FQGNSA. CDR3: CASSSQYSYNEQFF. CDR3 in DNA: TGCGCCAGCAGCTCCCAGTACTCCTACAATGAGCAGTTCTTC.

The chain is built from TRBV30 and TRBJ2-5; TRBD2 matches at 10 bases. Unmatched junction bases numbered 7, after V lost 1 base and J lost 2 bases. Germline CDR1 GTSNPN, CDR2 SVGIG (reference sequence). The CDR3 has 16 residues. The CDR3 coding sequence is TGTGCCTGGAGTGGCACTAGCGGGGTGATACAAGAGACCCAGTACTTC. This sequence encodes CAWSGTSGVIQETQYF.

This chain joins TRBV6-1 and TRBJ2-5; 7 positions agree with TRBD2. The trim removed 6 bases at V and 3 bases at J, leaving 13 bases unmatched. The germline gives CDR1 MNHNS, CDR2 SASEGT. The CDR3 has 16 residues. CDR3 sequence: CASREQRDWEEETQYF. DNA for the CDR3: TGTGCCAGCAGAGAACAGCGGGACTGGGAAGAAGAGACCCAGTACTTC.

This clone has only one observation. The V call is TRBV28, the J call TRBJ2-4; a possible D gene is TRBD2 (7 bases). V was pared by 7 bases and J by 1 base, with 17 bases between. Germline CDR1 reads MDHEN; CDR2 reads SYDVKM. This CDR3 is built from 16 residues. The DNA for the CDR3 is TGTGCCAGCACCTTCGCGGGGGCCGGGGCCAAAAACATTCAGTACTTC. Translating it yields CASTFAGAGAKNIQYF.

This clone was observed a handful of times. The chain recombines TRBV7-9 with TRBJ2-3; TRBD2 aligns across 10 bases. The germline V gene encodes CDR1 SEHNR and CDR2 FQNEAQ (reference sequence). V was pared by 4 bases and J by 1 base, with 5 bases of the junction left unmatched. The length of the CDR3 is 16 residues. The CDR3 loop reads CASSSGLAVRTDTQYF. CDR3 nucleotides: TGTGCCAGCAGCTCCGGACTAGCGGTACGCACAGATACGCAGTATTTT.

The DNA for the CDR3 is TGTGCCAGCAGCTTGAACGGACAGGAGGATTCACCCCTCCACTTT. Amino acids: CASSLNGQEDSPLHF. V gene TRBV5-4 combines with J gene TRBJ1-6; 7 bases align to TRBD1. The CDR3 has 15 amino acids. Germline V gene lookup returns CDR1 SGHNT and CDR2 YYREEE (reference sequence). Trimming at V came to 1 base and at J to 8 bases, leaving 6 bases not matched to a gene.

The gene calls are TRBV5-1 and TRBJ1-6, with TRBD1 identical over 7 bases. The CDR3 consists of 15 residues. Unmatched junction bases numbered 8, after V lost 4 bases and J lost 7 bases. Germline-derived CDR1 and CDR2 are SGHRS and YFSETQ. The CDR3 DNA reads TGCGCCAGCAGCGTCTGGGAGACAGGGAATTCACCCCTCCACTTT. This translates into CASSVWETGNSPLHF.

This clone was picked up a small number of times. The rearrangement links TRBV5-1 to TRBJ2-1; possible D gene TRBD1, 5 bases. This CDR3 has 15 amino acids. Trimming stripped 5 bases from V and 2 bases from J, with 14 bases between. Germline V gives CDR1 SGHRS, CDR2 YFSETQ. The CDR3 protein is CASRSRDYPYNEQFF. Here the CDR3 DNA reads TGCGCCAGCAGAAGCAGGGATTACCCCTACAATGAGCAGTTCTTC.